A selection of T cell receptor beta chains follows, all from one sample in a study of alternative splicing in chronic myeloid leukemia remission. TCRdb reprocessed the bulk RNA-seq reads, with one entry per CDR3 protein and no DNA. This table holds fewer than 850 distinct CDR3 sequences, 97% found once. The sequenced sample was PBMCs or total blood leukocytes (not recorded which), obtained at diagnosis. These receptors originate from an adult with chronic myeloid leukemia. Each CDR3 is given with its conserved first and last residue. The order of the fields is clone size, J gene, V gene, CDR3 protein. Clone size is shown for a subset of rows, as once, few, many or a class of expanded clone.

>NA|TRBJ1-1|TRBV6-6
CASSYGTGGAGNTEAFF
>NA|TRBJ2-7|TRBV5-1
CASNRLAGVGEQYF
>NA|TRBJ2-5|TRBV20-1
CSARIALQGDYQETQYF
>NA|TRBJ1-1|TRBV5-4
CASSSGQLNTEAFF
>NA|TRBJ1-5|TRBV6-2/TRBV6-3
CASSYLGDQPQHF
>NA|TRBJ2-3|TRBV29-1
CSVDGQYTDTQYF
>NA|TRBJ2-1|TRBV7-8
CASSLSGSGAGWNEQFF
>NA|TRBJ1-1|TRBV7-6
CASSALQNTEAFF
>once|TRBJ1-2|TRBV19
CARRGTGGSSYTF
>NA|TRBJ2-1|TRBV25-1
CASSTKTGSEQFF
>NA|TRBJ2-1|TRBV12-3/TRBV12-4
CASSFRRLGTGSYNEQFF
>NA|TRBJ1-1|TRBV5-1
CASSLGGMVNTEAFF
>NA|TRBJ2-1|TRBV7-9
CASSSSKTTGGGQFF
>NA|TRBJ2-3|TRBV7-2
CASSLVGLAGGRTDTQYF